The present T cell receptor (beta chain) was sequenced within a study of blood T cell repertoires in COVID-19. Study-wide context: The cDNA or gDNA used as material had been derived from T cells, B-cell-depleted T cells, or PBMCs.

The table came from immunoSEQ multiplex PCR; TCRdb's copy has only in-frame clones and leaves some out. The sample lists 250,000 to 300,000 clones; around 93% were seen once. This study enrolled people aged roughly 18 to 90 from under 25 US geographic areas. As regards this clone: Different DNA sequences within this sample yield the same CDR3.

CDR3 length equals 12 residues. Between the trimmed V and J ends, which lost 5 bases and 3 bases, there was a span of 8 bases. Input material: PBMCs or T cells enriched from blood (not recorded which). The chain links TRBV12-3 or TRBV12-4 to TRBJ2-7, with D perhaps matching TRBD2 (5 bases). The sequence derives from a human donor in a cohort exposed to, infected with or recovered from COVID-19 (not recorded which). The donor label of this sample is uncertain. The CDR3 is CASSRGSYEQYF. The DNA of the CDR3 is TGTGCCAGCAGTCGGGGTAGCTACGAGCAGTACTTC.